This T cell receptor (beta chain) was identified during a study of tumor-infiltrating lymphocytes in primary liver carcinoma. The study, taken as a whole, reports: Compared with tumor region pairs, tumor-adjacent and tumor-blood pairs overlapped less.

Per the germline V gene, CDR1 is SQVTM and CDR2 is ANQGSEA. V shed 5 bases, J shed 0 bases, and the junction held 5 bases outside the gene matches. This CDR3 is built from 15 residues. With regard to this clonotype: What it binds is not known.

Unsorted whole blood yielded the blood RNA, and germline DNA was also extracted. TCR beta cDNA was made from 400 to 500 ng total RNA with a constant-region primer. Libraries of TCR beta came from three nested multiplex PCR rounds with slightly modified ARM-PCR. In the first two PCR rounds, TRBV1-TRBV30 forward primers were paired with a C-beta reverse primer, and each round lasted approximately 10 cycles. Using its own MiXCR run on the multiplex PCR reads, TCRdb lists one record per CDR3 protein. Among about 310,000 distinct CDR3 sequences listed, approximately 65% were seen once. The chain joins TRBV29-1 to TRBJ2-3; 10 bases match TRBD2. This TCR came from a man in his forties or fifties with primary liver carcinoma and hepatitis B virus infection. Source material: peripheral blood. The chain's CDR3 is CSVKLAGTSTDTQYF. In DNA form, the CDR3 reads TGCAGCGTTAAACTAGCGGGAACTAGCACAGATACGCAGTATTTT.